The 17 T cell receptor beta chains below come from one sample, sequenced in a study of OX40 agonist ivuxolimab in advanced cancers. Library construction relied on the immunoSEQ multiplex PCR assay. Not all clones reach the TCRdb copy of this immuneACCESS table, which keeps in-frame sequences only. Checked studies attribute under half of the gap to unresolved V genes and leave the rest unexplained. The sample profile shows more than 75,000 clones; approximately 85% of them were found once. Roughly 5.5% of the sample is taken by the ten largest. The source was CD4+ or CD8+ T cells sorted from blood, collected in a trial of the OX40 agonist ivuxolimab. The receptors shown here come from an adult with an advanced solid tumor such as melanoma, head and neck, liver or kidney cancer.

The gene calls are TRBV9 and TRBJ1-1; no clear D gene. CDR1 SGDLS and CDR2 YYNGEE come from the germline V gene. This CDR3 has 15 amino acids. V shed 3 bases and J shed 1 base, with 13 bases lying between them. CDR3 nucleotide sequence: TGTGCCAGCAGCGGACCATTAAAAGGGAACACTGAAGCTTTCTTT. Translated, it gives CASSGPLKGNTEAFF.

The CDR3: CSGVASSYNEQFF. The CDR3 DNA is TGCAGCGGGGTAGCAAGCTCCTACAATGAGCAGTTCTTC. This rearrangement joins TRBV29-1 to TRBJ2-1; the D is unclear. Trimming removed 7 bases at V and 0 bases at J, with 10 bases between. This CDR3 has 13 amino acids. Germline values: CDR1 SQVTM, CDR2 ANQGSEA.

The chain combines TRBV2 with TRBJ1-1; D is undetermined. CDR1 and CDR2 (germline): SNHLY, FYNNEI. V lost 6 bases and J lost 5, with 10 bases in between. The CDR3 runs 12 residues. The DNA for the CDR3 is TGTGCCAGCAGAGGGATGGGGACTGAAGCTTTCTTT. The encoded protein is CASRGMGTEAFF.

The chain has TRBV5-1 and TRBJ2-2; D is ambiguous. CDR3 size: 12 residues. Trimming removed 0 bases from V and 6 bases from J, with 3 bases in between. Germline loops: CDR1 SGHRS, CDR2 YFSETQ. The CDR3 sequence is CASSLVSGELFF. The DNA of the CDR3 is TGCGCCAGCAGCTTGGTCTCCGGGGAGCTGTTTTTT.

In regard to this clone: The CDR3 does not end in the conserved phenylalanine or tryptophan, so this is likely a read error. J is TRBJ2-7 and V is TRBV7-2, with 11 nucleotides matching TRBD1. V gave up 5 bases and J gave up 3 bases; unmatched junction bases: 9. Germline loops: CDR1 SGHTA, CDR2 FQGNSA. The CDR3 sequence is 16 residues long. The CDR3 region is CASSQDAGTGGYEQYL. The CDR3 bases are TGTGCCAGCAGCCAAGATGCCGGGACAGGGGGCTACGAGCAGTACCTC.

The CDR3 loop is CASSLEKGALYNEQFF. Written as DNA, the CDR3 is TGTGCCAGCAGCTTAGAAAAGGGGGCTCTTTACAATGAGCAGTTCTTC. J is TRBJ2-1 and V is TRBV7-2; TRBD1 agrees at 7 bases. V dropped 1 base and J dropped 4; count of bases not matched to a gene: 7. CDR3 size: 16 residues. Germline CDR1 SGHTA, CDR2 FQGNSA.

The chain couples TRBV9 to TRBJ1-3; no firm D call. V was pared by 1 base and J by 0 bases, with 5 bases between. CDR3 length equals 14 residues. The germline CDR1 and CDR2 sequences are SGDLS and YYNGEE. For the CDR3, the DNA is TGTGCCAGCAGCGTAAGCTTCTCTGGAAACACCATATATTTT. This gives the protein CASSVSFSGNTIYF.

The V call is TRBV19, the J call TRBJ2-2; D gene uncertain. In germline, CDR1 is LNHDA, CDR2 SQIVND (reference sequence). Trimming left V 5 bases short and J 8 bases short, with 3 bases between. The CDR3 is made up of 10 amino acids. As DNA, the CDR3 is TGTGCCAGTAGTGGGGGGGAGCTGTTTTTT. Its translation: CASSGGELFF. Together with reference TRBV19 and TRBJ2-2, the CDR3 gives the full variable domain: DGGITQSPKYLFRKEGQNVTLSCEQNLNHDAMYWYRQDPGQGLRLIYYSQIVNDFQKGDIAEGYSVSREKKESFPLTVTSAQKNPTAFYLCASSGGELFFGEGSRLTVL.

The chain uses TRBV5-1 and TRBJ2-7; D unclear. Germline-derived CDR1 and CDR2 are SGHRS and YFSETQ. Trimming cost V 6 bases and J 1 base, with 14 bases left between them. This CDR3 region has 14 residues. The CDR3 coding sequence is TGCGCCAGCACATTATCGTTCGGGTCCTACGAGCAGTACTTC. It codes for CASTLSFGSYEQYF.

Worth noting for this clone: Sequence at one end of the junction differs from germline and may be a read error. The rearrangement joins TRBV4-3 to TRBJ2-1; D is undetermined. Germline V CDR1 and CDR2: LGHNA, YSLEER. The CDR3 runs to 12 residues. This chain's CDR3 is CASSLLYSEQFF. The DNA for the CDR3 is TGCGCCAGCAGCCTTCTTTACAGTGAGCAGTTCTTC.

This chain joins TRBV9 and TRBJ2-2, with 7 bases fitting TRBD1. Germline CDR1 is SGDLS and CDR2 is YYNGEE. The CDR3 length is 15 residues. V was pared by 1 base and J by 3 bases, with 3 bases of the junction left unmatched. The CDR3 here is CASSVRDRDTGELFF. As DNA, the CDR3 is TGTGCCAGCAGCGTACGGGACAGAGACACCGGGGAGCTGTTTTTT. The complete variable domain, with remaining parts taken from reference TRBV9 and TRBJ2-2, reads DSGVTQTPKHLITATGQRVTLRCSPRSGDLSVYWYQQSLDQGLQFLIQYYNGEERAKGNILERFSAQQFPDLHSELNLSSLELGDSALYFCASSVRDRDTGELFFGEGSRLTVL.

The J gene is TRBJ1-1, the V gene TRBV5-1, with D uncertain. The length of the CDR3 is 11 residues. Trimming removed 2 bases at V and 5 bases at J, with 4 bases between. Germline values: CDR1 SGHRS, CDR2 YFSETQ. The CDR3 region has the DNA TGCGCCAGCAGCTTAGAGACTGAAGCTTTCTTT. Amino acids: CASSLETEAFF.

Here the CDR3 DNA reads TGTGCCAGCAGGGAGACTAGCGGGGGGGCCAATGAGCAGTTCTTC. Translating gives CASRETSGGANEQFF. The chain has TRBV2 and TRBJ2-1; 14 nucleotides line up with TRBD2. Germline trimming cut 6 bases from V and 6 bases from J; bases unmatched to any gene: 4. This CDR3 is built from 15 residues. The V gene's germline CDR1 is SNHLY and CDR2 FYNNEI.

J is TRBJ2-7 and V is TRBV6-5; D remains unclear. Trimming left V 5 bases short and J 5 bases short, with 7 bases between. The germline V gene encodes CDR1 MNHEY and CDR2 SVGAGI. The CDR3 loop spans 11 amino acids. The CDR3 DNA reads as TGTGCCAGCAGTGAACGGGACGAGCAGTACTTC. Its translation: CASSERDEQYF.

This clone is a singleton in its sample. The CDR3 DNA sequence: TGTGCCACCCGGGACAGGAATTACAATCAGCCCCAGCATTTT. It yields the protein CATRDRNYNQPQHF. The chain combines TRBV6-5 with TRBJ1-5; 8 nucleotides align to TRBD1. V shed 10 bases, J shed 3 bases, and the junction held 8 bases outside the gene matches. Germline V CDR1 and CDR2: MNHEY, SVGAGI. The CDR3 is made up of 14 amino acids.

CDR3: CASSGTGGAGYTEAFF. Written as DNA, the CDR3 is TGTGCCAGCAGCGGGACAGGGGGCGCCGGGTACACTGAAGCTTTCTTT. This rearrangement joins TRBV28 to TRBJ1-1; 12 nucleotides line up with TRBD1. The CDR3 is 16 amino acids. In germline, CDR1 is MDHEN, CDR2 SYDVKM. V lost 6 bases to trimming and J lost 3 bases; unmatched junction nucleotides: 8.

This clone occurred once. The genes are TRBV7-8 and TRBJ2-3; D not resolved. CDR1 and CDR2 from the germline V gene are SGHVS and FQNEAQ. Trimming stripped 0 bases from V and 0 bases from J, with 16 bases between. The CDR3 totals 18 residues. CDR3 protein: CASSLAPQAPPSTDTQYF. The CDR3 DNA sequence: TGTGCCAGCAGCTTAGCGCCCCAGGCACCCCCTAGCACAGATACGCAGTATTTT.